Below are 2 T cell receptor beta chains sequenced from a single sample in a study of spatial heterogeneity in lung cancer. These TCRs are of unknown antigen specificity. Using its own MiXCR run on the 5' RACE reads, TCRdb lists one record per CDR3 protein. Of 20,000 to 25,000 distinct CDR3 sequences in the sample, about 4.3% were seen once. The time point is: sample taken at primary tumor resection. Study-level findings and limits: How many expanded intratumoral alpha and beta TCRs were present tracked the tumor mutation count, which was a count of nonsynonymous mutations.

The sample was lung tumor tissue, taken at surgery. These receptors were taken from a male donor with early-stage non-small cell lung cancer.

This clonotype was counted between two and nine times. A much bigger clone sits one base away, suggesting this may be a read error. The V and J genes are TRBV20-1 and TRBJ2-1; tentatively, D is TRBD2 (5 bases). The CDR3 sequence is 13 residues long. Germline loops: CDR1 DFQATT, CDR2 SNEGSKA (reference sequence). V was pared by 3 bases and J by 8 bases, with 14 bases between. The CDR3 DNA reads as TGCAGTGCTAGCCCCGGGGTGCGCTATGAGCAGTTCTTC. Translating gives CSASPGVRYEQFF.

This clonotype was counted ten times or more. The gene calls are TRBV11-2 and TRBJ1-1; no firm D call. The CDR3 runs 15 residues. CDR1 and CDR2 (germline): SGHAT, FQNNGV. V lost 0 bases and J 0 bases, leaving 8 bases between the germline ends. CDR3 sequence reads: CASSLDVTLNTEAFF. In DNA, the CDR3 is TGTGCCAGCAGCTTAGATGTAACGCTGAACACTGAAGCTTTCTTT.